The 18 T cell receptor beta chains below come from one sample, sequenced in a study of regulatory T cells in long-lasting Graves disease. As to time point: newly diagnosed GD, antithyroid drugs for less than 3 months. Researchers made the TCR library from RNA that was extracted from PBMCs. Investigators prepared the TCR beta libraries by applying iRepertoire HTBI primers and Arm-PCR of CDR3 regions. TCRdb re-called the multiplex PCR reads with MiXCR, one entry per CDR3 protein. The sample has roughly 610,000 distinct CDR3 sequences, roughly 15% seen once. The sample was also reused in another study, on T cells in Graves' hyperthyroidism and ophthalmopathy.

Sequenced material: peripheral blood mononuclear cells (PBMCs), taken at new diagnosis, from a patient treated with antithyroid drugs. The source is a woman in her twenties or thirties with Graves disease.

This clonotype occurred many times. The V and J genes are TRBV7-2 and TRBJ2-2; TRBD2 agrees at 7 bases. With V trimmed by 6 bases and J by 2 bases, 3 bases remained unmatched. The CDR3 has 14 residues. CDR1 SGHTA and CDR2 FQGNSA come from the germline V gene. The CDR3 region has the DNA TGTGCCAGCAGTCCTAGCGGAAACACCGGGGAGCTGTTTTTT. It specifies CASSPSGNTGELFF. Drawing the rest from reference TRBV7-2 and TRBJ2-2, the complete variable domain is GAGVSQSPSNKVTEKGKDVELRCDPISGHTALYWYRQSLGQGLEFLIYFQGNSAPDKSGLPSDRFSAERTGGSVSTLTIQRTQQEDSAVYLCASSPSGNTGELFFGEGSRLTVL.

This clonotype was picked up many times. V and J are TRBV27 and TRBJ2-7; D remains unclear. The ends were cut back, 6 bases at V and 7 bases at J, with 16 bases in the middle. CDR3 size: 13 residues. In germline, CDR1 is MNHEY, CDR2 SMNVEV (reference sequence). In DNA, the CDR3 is TGTGCCAGCAGCCTGGCGTCTGGCCGGGAGCAGTACTTC. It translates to CASSLASGREQYF.

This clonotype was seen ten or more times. CDR3 nucleotides: TGCGCCAGCAGCTTCCGACTCAACACAGATACGCAGTATTTT. Its translation is CASSFRLNTDTQYF. The chain combines TRBV5-1 with TRBJ2-3; D remains ambiguous. Per the germline V gene, CDR1 is SGHRS and CDR2 is YFSETQ. The CDR3 is made up of 14 amino acids. V was clipped by 2 bases and J by 2 bases, with 9 bases between them.

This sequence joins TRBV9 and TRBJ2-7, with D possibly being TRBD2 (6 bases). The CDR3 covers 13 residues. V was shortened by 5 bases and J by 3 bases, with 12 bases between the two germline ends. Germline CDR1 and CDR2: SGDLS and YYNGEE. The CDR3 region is CASSPDGGYEQYF. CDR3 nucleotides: TGTGCCAGCAGTCCGGACGGGGGCTACGAGCAGTACTTC.

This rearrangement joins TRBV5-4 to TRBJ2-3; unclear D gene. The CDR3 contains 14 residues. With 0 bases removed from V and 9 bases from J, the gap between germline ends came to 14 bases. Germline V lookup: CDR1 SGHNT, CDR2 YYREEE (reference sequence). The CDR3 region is CASSLVGVQSTQYF. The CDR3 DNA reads TGTGCCAGCAGCTTGGTAGGAGTGCAGAGCACGCAGTATTTT. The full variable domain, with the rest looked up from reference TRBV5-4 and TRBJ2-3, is ETGVTQSPTHLIKTRGQQVTLRCSSQSGHNTVSWYQQALGQGPQFIFQYYREEENGRGNFPPRFSGLQFPNYSSELNVNALELDDSALYLCASSLVGVQSTQYFGPGTRLTVL.

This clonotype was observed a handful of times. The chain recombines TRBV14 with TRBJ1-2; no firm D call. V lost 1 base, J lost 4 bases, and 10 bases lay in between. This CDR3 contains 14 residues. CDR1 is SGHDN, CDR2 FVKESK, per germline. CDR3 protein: CASSQANGLYGYTF. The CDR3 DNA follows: TGTGCCAGCAGCCAAGCGAACGGGCTCTATGGCTACACCTTC.

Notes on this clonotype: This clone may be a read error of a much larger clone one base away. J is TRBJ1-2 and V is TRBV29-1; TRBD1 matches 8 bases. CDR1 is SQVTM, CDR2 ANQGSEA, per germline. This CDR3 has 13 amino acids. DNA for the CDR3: TGCAGCGTCGGTGTGGACAGGGTGGATGGCTGCACCTTC. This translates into CSVGVDRVDGCTF.

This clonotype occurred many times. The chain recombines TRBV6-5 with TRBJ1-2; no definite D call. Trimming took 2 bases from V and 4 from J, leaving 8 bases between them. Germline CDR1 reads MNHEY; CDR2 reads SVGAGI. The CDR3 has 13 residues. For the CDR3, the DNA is TGTGCCAGCAGTTACGGACGGGGCTATGGCTACACCTTC. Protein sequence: CASSYGRGYGYTF.

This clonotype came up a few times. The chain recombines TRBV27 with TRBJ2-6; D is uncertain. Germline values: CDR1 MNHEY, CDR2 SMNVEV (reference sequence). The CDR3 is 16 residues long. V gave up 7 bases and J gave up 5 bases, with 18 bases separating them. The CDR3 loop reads CASTKQALVRANVLTF. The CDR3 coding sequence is TGTGCCAGCACTAAGCAGGCCCTAGTCAGGGCCAACGTCCTGACTTTC.

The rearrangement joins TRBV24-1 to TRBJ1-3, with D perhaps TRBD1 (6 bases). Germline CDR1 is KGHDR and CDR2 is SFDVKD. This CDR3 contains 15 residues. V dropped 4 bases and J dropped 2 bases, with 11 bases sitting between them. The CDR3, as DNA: TGTGCCACCAGTGACACAGGGAAGCCTGGAAACACCATATATTTT. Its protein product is CATSDTGKPGNTIYF.

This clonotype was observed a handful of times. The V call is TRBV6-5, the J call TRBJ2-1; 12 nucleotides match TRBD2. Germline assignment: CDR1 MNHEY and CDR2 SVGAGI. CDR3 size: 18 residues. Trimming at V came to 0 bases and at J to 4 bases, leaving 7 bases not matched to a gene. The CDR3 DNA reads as TGTGCCAGCAGTTACTCCGTACTACTAGCGGGAGGTTACAATGAGCAGTTCTTC. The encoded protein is CASSYSVLLAGGYNEQFF.

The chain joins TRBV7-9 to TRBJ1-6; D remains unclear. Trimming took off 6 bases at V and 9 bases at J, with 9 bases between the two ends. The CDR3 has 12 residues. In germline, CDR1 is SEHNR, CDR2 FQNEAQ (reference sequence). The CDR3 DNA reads TGTGCCAGCAGGCGAGGGCGTTCACCCCTCCACTTT. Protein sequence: CASRRGRSPLHF.

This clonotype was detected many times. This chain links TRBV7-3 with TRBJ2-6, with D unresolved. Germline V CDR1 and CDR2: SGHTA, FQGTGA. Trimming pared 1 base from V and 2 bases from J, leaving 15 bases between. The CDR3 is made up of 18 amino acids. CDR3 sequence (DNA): TGTGCCAGCAGCTTAATGGCAGTAGGAAGCGCTGGGGCCAACGTCCTGACTTTC. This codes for CASSLMAVGSAGANVLTF.

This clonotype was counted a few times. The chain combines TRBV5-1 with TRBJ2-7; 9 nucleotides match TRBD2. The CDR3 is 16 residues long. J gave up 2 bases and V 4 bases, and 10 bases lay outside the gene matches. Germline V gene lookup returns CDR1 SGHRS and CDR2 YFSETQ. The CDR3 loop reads CASSLLAGTKTYEQYF. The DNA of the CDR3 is TGCGCCAGCAGCCTCCTAGCGGGAACGAAAACCTACGAGCAGTACTTC.

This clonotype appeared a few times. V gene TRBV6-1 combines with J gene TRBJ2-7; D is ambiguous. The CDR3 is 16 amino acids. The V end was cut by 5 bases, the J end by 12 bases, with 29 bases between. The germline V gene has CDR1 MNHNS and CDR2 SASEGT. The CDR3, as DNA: TGTGCCAGCAGTCGTGAAAATTCGGCTTACGGCAACGTGGGGTACTTC. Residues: CASSRENSAYGNVGYF.

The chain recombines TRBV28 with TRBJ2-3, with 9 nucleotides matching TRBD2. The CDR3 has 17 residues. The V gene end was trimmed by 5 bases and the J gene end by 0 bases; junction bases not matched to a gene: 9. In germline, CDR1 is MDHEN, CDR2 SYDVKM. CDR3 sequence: CASSLLPGLASTDTQYF. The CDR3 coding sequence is TGTGCCAGCAGTCTGCTTCCAGGACTAGCGAGCACAGATACGCAGTATTTT.

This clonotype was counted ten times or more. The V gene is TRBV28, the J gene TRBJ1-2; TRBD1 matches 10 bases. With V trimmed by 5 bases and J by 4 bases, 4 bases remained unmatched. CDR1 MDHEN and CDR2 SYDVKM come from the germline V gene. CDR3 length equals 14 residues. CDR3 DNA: TGTGCCAGCAGTATAGGGACAGGGGTCTATGGCTACACCTTC. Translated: CASSIGTGVYGYTF.

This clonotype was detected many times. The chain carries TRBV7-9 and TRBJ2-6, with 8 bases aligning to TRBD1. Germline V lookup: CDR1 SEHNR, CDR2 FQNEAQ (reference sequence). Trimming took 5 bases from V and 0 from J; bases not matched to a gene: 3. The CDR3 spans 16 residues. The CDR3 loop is CASSTGQGSGANVLTF. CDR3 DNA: TGTGCCAGCAGCACCGGACAGGGCTCTGGGGCCAACGTCCTGACTTTC.